This T cell receptor beta chain was found in a study of OX40 agonist ivuxolimab in advanced cancers. Study background: It was permissible to have had prior anti-PD-1, anti-PD-L1 or anti-CTLA-4 therapy, and approximately 40% had some.

A remark on this clone: Its antigen is currently unknown.

Study observations and caveats: Averaging showed that CD8+ T cells had more expanded clones than CD4+ did.

Assay used: immunoSEQ multiplex PCR; TCRdb lists only in-frame clones, some missing. This repertoire shows more than 50,000 clones, 65% to 90% found once; its top ten account for about 0.95%. The CDR3 has 15 residues. Unmatched junction bases numbered 7, after V lost 5 bases and J lost 4 bases. The germline CDR1 and CDR2 sequences are SGHVS and FQNEAQ. Here the sequenced sample was CD4+ or CD8+ T cells sorted from blood, taken in a trial of the OX40 agonist ivuxolimab. The TCR was taken from an adult with an advanced solid tumor such as melanoma, head and neck, liver or kidney cancer. The chain links TRBV7-8 to TRBJ2-3, with TRBD2 identical over 9 bases. This chain's CDR3 is CASSVRGGPADTQYF. CDR3 sequence (DNA): TGTGCCAGCAGCGTGCGGGGGGGCCCCGCAGATACGCAGTATTTT.